The 3 T cell receptor beta chains listed next were all sequenced from one sample in a study of T-cell reconstitution after alpha-beta-depleted transplantation in children. A library of TCRbeta sequences, prepared with unique molecular identifiers, was generated. TCRdb re-called the PCR reads with MiXCR, one entry per CDR3 protein. This sample yields fewer than 85,000 distinct CDR3 sequences, of which approximately 14% are seen a single time; roughly 30% belongs to the top ten. Sequencing was performed on PBMCs, mostly from graft donor cells, taken 180 days after TCRalphabeta/CD19-depleted stem cell transplant. These receptors came from a male patient under 10 years old who had a stem cell transplant for acute lymphoblastic leukemia, so the T cells may come from the graft donor.

Worth noting for this clonotype: A much larger clone sits a single nucleotide away, making a read error possible. The chain is built from TRBV4-1 and TRBJ2-7, with TRBD2 matching over 9 bases. This CDR3 is built from 17 residues. Unmatched junction bases numbered 9, after V lost 0 bases and J lost 3 bases. Germline V CDR1 and CDR2: MGHRA, YSYEKL. The CDR3: CASSQDLASGENYEQYF. The CDR3 nucleotides read TGCGCCAGCAGCCAAGATCTGGCTAGCGGGGAGAACTACGAGCAGTACTTC.

This clonotype has just a few counts. CDR3 nucleotide sequence: TGTGCCAGCGGCCGTGAGAGGGGTGAAAAACTGTTTTTT. It is translated as CASGRERGEKLFF. The genes are TRBV7-9 and TRBJ1-4, with D maybe TRBD1 (5 bases). Trimming took 8 bases from V and 7 from J, leaving 14 bases between them. CDR3 length: 13 residues. Germline CDR1 and CDR2: SEHNR and FQNEAQ (reference sequence).

The rearrangement joins TRBV3-1 to TRBJ1-6, with a tentative D call TRBD1 (5 bases). The CDR3 spans 15 residues. The V end was cut by 4 bases, the J end by 9 bases, with 16 bases between. Germline assignment: CDR1 LGHDT and CDR2 YNNKEL (reference sequence). CDR3 in amino acids: CASSPGAERSSPLHF. The CDR3 DNA reads as TGTGCCAGCAGCCCTGGGGCAGAGAGGAGTTCACCCCTCCACTTT.